One sample yielded the 11 T cell receptor beta chains listed below, sequenced in a study of blood T cell repertoires in COVID-19. Sequenced by immunoSEQ multiplex PCR; TCRdb stores in-frame clones only, minus some. The data show tens of thousands of clones, roughly four fifths seen once. Sequenced material: peripheral blood. The source is a man aged 45-60 years with COVID-19, enrolled during active disease.

The chain employs TRBV3-1 (or the pseudogene TRBV3-2) and TRBJ1-2; D is uncertain. The germline gives CDR1 LGHDT, CDR2 YNNKEL (reference sequence). Trimming stripped 2 bases from V and 8 bases from J, with 12 bases between. CDR3 length: 13 amino acids. CDR3 DNA sequence: TGTGCCAGCAGCCAAAGCGGTCAAAACGGCTACACCTTC. This sequence encodes CASSQSGQNGYTF.

By share, this clone counts as medium-sized. This chain links TRBV30 with TRBJ2-1; D perhaps matches TRBD1 (7 bases). The CDR3 is 16 amino acids. CDR1 is GTSNPN, CDR2 SVGIG, per germline (reference sequence). V was pared by 0 bases and J by 10 bases, with 22 bases between. Here the CDR3 DNA reads TGTGCCTGGAGTGTACCGGAGGGACAGTTATTTAACGAGCAGTTCTTC. Amino acids: CAWSVPEGQLFNEQFF.

The J gene is TRBJ2-5, the V gene TRBV2, with D perhaps TRBD2 (7 bases). V dropped 7 bases and J dropped 5 bases, with 20 bases sitting between them. Germline V gene lookup returns CDR1 SNHLY and CDR2 FYNNEI. This CDR3 is 15 amino acids long. The CDR3 nucleotides are TGTGCCAGCACCCGGGCGGGGGCGCCGGATGAGACCCAGTACTTC. Amino acid sequence: CASTRAGAPDETQYF.

CDR3 loop: CASNPRDRGRGGELFF. The CDR3 bases are TGCGCCAGCAACCCCCGGGACAGGGGGAGAGGCGGGGAGCTGTTTTTT. The gene calls are TRBV10-1 and TRBJ2-2; 11 bases map to TRBD1. The CDR3 length is 16 residues. The junction had 11 bases not matched to a gene; V was cut back by 7 bases and J by 7 bases. Germline V gene data show CDR1 as WNHNN and CDR2 as SYGVQD (reference sequence).

This clone showed up just once. A much larger clone is a single base away; this may be a read error. V and J are TRBV11-2 and TRBJ1-1; tentative D call: TRBD1 (6 bases). The CDR3 contains 13 residues. V lost 3 bases and J 3 bases, leaving 8 bases between the germline ends. CDR1 and CDR2 (germline): SGHAT, FQNNGV. The CDR3 sequence is CASSFNRDTEAFF. The CDR3 DNA sequence: TGTGCCAGCAGCTTCAACAGGGACACTGAAGCTTTCTTT.

V gene TRBV27 combines with J gene TRBJ2-7; tentatively, D is TRBD2 (5 bases). CDR1 is MNHEY, CDR2 SMNVEV, per germline (reference sequence). Trimming removed 2 bases from V and 4 bases from J, with 12 bases in between. CDR3 length equals 14 residues. CDR3 protein: CASSLGIRGYEQYF. CDR3 nucleotides: TGTGCCAGCAGTTTAGGGATACGGGGATACGAGCAGTACTTC.

This rearrangement joins TRBV7-2 to TRBJ1-5; 11 nucleotides agree with TRBD1. CDR1 is SGHTA, CDR2 FQGNSA, per germline. V lost 5 bases to trimming and J lost 5 bases; unmatched junction nucleotides: 5. The CDR3 consists of 15 residues. The CDR3 DNA follows: TGTGCCAGCAGCCCAGGACAGGGGGCTTATCAGCCCCAGCATTTT. Amino acids: CASSPGQGAYQPQHF.

The chain links TRBV7-9 to TRBJ2-5; 7 nucleotides line up with TRBD2. The CDR3 runs 19 residues. Germline V gene sequence: CDR1 SEHNR, CDR2 FQNEAQ (reference sequence). Trimming at V came to 2 bases and at J to 3 bases, leaving 18 bases not matched to a gene. CDR3 sequence (DNA): TGTGCCAGCAGCTTACCCATGATGGGCCTCGGGCTAGCGGAAGAGACCCAGTACTTC. Translation gives CASSLPMMGLGLAEETQYF. Supplemented by reference TRBV7-9 and TRBJ2-5, the full variable domain reads DTGVSQNPRHKITKRGQNVTFRCDPISEHNRLYWYRQTLGQGPEFLTYFQNEAQLEKSRLLSDRFSAERPKGSFSTLEIQRTEQGDSAMYLCASSLPMMGLGLAEETQYFGPGTRLLVL.

V and J are TRBV19 and TRBJ2-5; possible D gene TRBD2, 7 bases. V lost 4 bases to trimming and J lost 3 bases, with 24 bases between them. Germline CDR1 LNHDA, CDR2 SQIVND (reference sequence). The CDR3 is 18 residues long. For the CDR3, the DNA is TGTGCCAGTAGTACAGCCCCCGCGGGGTTAGGGGGGGAAGAGACCCAGTACTTC. Translated, it gives CASSTAPAGLGGEETQYF.

The chain carries TRBV19 and TRBJ1-4; TRBD1 is a possible D gene (6 bases). Germline values: CDR1 LNHDA, CDR2 SQIVND (reference sequence). V was cut by 5 bases and J by 7 bases, with 14 bases left in between. The CDR3 length is 14 residues. DNA of the CDR3: TGTGCCAGTAGTCAAACCGGGACAAGTGAAAAACTGTTTTTT. Amino acids: CASSQTGTSEKLFF.

This clone was picked up a small number of times. The chain couples TRBV27 to TRBJ1-6; possibly TRBD1 for D (6 bases). Per the germline V gene, CDR1 is MNHEY and CDR2 is SMNVEV (reference sequence). This CDR3 is 15 amino acids long. V lost 5 bases and J lost 10, with 18 bases in between. CDR3 in amino acids: CASSPYRGGSSPLHF. In DNA form, the CDR3 reads TGTGCCAGCAGTCCCTATAGGGGGGGCAGCTCACCCCTCCACTTT.